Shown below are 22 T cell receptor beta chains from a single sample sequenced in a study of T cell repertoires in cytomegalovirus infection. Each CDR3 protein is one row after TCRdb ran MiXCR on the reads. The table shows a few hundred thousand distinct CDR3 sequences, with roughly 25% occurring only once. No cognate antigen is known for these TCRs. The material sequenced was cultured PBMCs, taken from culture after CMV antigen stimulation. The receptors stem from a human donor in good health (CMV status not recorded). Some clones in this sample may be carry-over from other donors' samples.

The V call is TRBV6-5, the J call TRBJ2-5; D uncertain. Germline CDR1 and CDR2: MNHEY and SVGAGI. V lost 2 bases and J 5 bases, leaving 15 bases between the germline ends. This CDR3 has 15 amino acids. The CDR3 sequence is CASSYGLTVGETQYF. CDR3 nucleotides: TGTGCCAGCAGTTACGGGCTTACGGTTGGGGAGACCCAGTACTTC.

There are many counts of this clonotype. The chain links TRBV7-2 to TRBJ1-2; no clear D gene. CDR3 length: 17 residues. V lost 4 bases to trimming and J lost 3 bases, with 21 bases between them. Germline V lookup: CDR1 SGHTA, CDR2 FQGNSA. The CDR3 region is CASSSGLGLSGYYGYTF. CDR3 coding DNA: TGTGCCAGCAGCTCCGGCCTAGGGCTTTCGGGTTACTATGGCTACACCTTC.

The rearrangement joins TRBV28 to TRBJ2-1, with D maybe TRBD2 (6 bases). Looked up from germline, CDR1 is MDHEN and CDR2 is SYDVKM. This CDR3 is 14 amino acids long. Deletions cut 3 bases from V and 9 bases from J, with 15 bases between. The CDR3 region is CASSLGGPAREQFF. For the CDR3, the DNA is TGTGCCAGCAGTTTGGGGGGACCCGCCCGTGAGCAGTTCTTC.

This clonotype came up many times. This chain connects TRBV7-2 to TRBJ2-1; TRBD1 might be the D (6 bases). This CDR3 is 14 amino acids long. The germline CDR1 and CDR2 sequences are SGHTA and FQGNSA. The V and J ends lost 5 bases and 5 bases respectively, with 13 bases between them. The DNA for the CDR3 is TGTGCCAGCAGCACTCCCACAGGGAACAATGAGCAGTTCTTC. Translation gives CASSTPTGNNEQFF.

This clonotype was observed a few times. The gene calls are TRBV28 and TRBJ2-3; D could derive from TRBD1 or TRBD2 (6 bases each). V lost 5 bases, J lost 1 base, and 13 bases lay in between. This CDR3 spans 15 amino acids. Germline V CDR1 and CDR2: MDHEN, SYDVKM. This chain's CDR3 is CASSTGGAGTDTQYF. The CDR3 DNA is TGTGCCAGCAGTACCGGGGGCGCGGGCACAGATACGCAGTATTTT.

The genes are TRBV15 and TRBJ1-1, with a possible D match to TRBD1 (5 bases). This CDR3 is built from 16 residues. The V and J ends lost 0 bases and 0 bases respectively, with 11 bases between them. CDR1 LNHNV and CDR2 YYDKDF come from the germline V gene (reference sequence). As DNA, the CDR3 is TGTGCCACCAGCAGAGATCTGGGGCCCATGAACACTGAAGCTTTCTTT. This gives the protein CATSRDLGPMNTEAFF.

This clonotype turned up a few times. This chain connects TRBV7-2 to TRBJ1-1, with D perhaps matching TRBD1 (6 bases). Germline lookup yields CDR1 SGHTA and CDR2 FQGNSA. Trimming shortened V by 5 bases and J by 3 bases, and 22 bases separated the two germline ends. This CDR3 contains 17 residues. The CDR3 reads CASSPGVSRPWDTEAFF. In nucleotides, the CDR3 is TGTGCCAGCAGCCCAGGGGTCTCAAGGCCCTGGGACACTGAAGCTTTCTTT.

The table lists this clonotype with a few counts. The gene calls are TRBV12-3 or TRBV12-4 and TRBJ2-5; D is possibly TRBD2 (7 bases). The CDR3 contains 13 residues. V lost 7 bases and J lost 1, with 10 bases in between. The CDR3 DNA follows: TGTGCCAGCAAAGGGGGGGTCCAAGAGACCCAGTACTTC. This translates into CASKGGVQETQYF.

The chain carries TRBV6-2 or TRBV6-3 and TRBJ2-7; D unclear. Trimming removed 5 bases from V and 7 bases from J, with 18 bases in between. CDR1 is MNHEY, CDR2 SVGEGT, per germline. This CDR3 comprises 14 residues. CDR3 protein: CASSALGPPEEQYV. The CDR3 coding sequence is TGTGCCAGCAGTGCGTTAGGACCCCCTGAAGAGCAGTACGTC.

CDR3: CASSVVGTNSPLHF. The CDR3, as DNA: TGTGCCAGCAGCGTCGTGGGCACTAATTCACCCCTCCACTTT. The J gene is TRBJ1-6, the V gene TRBV9; D remains ambiguous. V lost 2 bases and J lost 6, with 9 bases in between. There are 14 residues in the CDR3. Germline CDR1 is SGDLS and CDR2 is YYNGEE.

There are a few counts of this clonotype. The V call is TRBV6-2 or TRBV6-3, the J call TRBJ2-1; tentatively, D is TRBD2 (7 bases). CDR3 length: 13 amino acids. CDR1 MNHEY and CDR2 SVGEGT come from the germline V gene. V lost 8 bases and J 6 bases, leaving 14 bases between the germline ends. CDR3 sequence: CASRAGAPNEQFF. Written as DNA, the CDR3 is TGTGCCAGCCGCGCGGGGGCTCCCAATGAGCAGTTCTTC.

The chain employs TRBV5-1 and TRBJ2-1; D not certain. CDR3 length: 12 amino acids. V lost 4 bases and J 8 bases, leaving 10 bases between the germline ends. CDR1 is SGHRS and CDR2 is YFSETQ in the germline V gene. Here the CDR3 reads CASSPWADEQFF. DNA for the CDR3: TGCGCCAGCAGCCCATGGGCGGATGAGCAGTTCTTC. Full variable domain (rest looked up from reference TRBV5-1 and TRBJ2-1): KAGVTQTPRYLIKTRGQQVTLSCSPISGHRSVSWYQQTPGQGLQFLFEYFSETQRNKGNFPGRFSGRQFSNSRSEMNVSTLELGDSALYLCASSPWADEQFFGPGTRLTVL.

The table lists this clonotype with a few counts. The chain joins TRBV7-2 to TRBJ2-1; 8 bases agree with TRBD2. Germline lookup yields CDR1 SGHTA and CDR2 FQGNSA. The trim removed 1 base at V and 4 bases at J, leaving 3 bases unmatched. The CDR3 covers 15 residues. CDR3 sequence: CASSLDSGEYNEQFF. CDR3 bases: TGTGCCAGCAGCTTAGATAGCGGGGAATACAATGAGCAGTTCTTC. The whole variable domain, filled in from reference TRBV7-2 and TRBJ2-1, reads GAGVSQSPSNKVTEKGKDVELRCDPISGHTALYWYRQSLGQGLEFLIYFQGNSAPDKSGLPSDRFSAERTGGSVSTLTIQRTQQEDSAVYLCASSLDSGEYNEQFFGPGTRLTVL.

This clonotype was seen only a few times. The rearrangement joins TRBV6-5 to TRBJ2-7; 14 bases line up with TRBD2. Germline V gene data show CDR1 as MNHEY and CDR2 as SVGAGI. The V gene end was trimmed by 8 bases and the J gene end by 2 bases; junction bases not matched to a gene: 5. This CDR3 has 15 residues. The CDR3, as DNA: TGTGCCAGCCGCATGGGACTAGCGGGAGCCTACGAGCAGTACGTC. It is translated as CASRMGLAGAYEQYV.

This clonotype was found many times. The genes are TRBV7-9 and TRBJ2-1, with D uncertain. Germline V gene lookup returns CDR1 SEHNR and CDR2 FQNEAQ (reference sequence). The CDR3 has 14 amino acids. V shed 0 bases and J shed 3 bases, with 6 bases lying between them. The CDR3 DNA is TGTGCCAGCAGCTTAGCGCTTGGCTACAATGAGCAGTTCTTC. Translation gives CASSLALGYNEQFF.

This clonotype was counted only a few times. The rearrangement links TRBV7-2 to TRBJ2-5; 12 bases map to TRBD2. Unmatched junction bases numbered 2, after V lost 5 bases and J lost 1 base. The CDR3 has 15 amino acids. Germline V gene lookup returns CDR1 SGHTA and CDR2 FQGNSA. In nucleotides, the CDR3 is TGTGCCAGCAGCCGGACTAGCGGGACCCAAGAGACCCAGTACTTC. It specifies CASSRTSGTQETQYF.

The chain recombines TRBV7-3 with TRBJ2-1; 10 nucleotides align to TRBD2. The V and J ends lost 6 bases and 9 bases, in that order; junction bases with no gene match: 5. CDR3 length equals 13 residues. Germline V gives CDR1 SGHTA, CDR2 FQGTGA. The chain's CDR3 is CASSLAGDVEQFF. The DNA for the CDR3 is TGTGCCAGCAGTCTAGCGGGAGATGTTGAGCAGTTCTTC.

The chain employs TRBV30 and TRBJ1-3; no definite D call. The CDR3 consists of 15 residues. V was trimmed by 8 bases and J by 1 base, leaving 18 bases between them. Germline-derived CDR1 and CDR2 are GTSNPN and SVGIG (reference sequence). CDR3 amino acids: CAGSDGVVSGNTIYF. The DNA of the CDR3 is TGTGCCGGATCCGACGGAGTAGTGTCTGGAAACACCATATATTTT.

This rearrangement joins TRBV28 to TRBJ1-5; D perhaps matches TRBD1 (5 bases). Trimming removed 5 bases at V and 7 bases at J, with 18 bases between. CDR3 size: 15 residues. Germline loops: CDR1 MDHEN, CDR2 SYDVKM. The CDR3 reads CASSAGGGGIQPQHF. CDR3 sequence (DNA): TGTGCCAGCAGTGCCGGGGGTGGGGGAATACAGCCCCAGCATTTT.

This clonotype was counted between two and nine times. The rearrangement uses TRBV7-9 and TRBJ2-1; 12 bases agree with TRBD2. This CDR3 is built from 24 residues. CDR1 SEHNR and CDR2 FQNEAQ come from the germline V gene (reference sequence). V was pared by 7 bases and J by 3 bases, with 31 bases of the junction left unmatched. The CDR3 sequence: CASNHPRRGAVSSGRDSYYNEQFF. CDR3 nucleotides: TGTGCCAGCAACCATCCCCGCCGGGGGGCGGTTTCTAGCGGGAGGGACTCCTACTACAATGAGCAGTTCTTC.

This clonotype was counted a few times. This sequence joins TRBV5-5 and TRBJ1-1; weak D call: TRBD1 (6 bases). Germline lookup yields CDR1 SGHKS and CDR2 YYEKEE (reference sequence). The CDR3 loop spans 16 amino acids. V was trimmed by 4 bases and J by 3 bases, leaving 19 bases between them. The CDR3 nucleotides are TGTGCCAGCAGCGCCTACCGGGACATTATTTACACTGAAGCTTTCTTT. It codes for CASSAYRDIIYTEAFF.

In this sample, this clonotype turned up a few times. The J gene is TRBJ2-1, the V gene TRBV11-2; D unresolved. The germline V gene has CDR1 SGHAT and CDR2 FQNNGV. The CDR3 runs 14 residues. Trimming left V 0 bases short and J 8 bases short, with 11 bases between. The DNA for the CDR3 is TGTGCCAGCAGCTTAGACCGGAGACACGATGAGCAGTTCTTC. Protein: CASSLDRRHDEQFF. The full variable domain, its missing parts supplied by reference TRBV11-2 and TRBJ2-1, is EAGVAQSPRYKIIEKRQSVAFWCNPISGHATLYWYQQILGQGPKLLIQFQNNGVVDDSQLPKDRFSAERLKGVDSTLKIQPAKLEDSAVYLCASSLDRRHDEQFFGPGTRLTVL.